This T cell receptor beta chain was captured by sequencing in a study of blood T cell repertoires in COVID-19. Study information: COVID-19 samples from acute and convalescent phases originated in the United States, Italy and Spain. PBMCs, B-cell-depleted T cells, or T cells were the source of the cDNA or gDNA that made up the material.

The V gene's germline CDR1 is DFQATT and CDR2 SNEGSKA (reference sequence). V was trimmed by 4 bases and J by 12 bases, leaving 10 bases between them. The CDR3 runs to 10 residues. Original handling: Amplification of reference gene primers provided the estimated nucleated cell counts. Here immunoSEQ multiplex PCR was the method, and the copy in TCRdb shows in-frame clones only, minus some. Clonal size and the V and J genes are those of that table, whereas D and trimming came from the DNA. The sample records approximately 70,000 clones, 75% to 90% being singletons. This rearrangement joins TRBV20-1 to TRBJ2-1; tentatively, D is TRBD2 (5 bases). Source material: peripheral blood. The sequence was collected from a woman older than 75 with active or convalescent COVID-19. The CDR3 region is CSAKSGGQFF. CDR3 coding DNA: TGCAGTGCTAAAAGCGGCGGGCAGTTCTTC.